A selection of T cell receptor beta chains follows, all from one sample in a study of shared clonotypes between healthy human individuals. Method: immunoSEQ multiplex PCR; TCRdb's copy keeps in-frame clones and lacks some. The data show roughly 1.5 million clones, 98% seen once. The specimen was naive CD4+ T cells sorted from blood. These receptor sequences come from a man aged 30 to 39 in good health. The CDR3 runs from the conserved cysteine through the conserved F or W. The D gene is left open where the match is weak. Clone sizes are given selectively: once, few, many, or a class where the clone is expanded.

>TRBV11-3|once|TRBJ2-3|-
TGTGCCAGCAGCTTCGGAGTGACAGATACGCAGTATTTT
CASSFGVTDTQYF
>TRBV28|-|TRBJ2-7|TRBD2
TGTGCCAGCAGCCTCAACGGACTAGCGGGGTACTCCTACGAGCAGTACTTC
CASSLNGLAGYSYEQYF
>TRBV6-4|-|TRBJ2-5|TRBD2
TGTGCCAGCAGCGGGAGGGCCGGAGAGACCCAGTACTTC
CASSGRAGETQYF
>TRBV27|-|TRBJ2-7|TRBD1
TGTGCCAGCAGTTTTGGGACAGGGACGAGTTACGAGCAGTACTTC
CASSFGTGTSYEQYF
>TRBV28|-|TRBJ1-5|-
TGTGCCAGCGGTCACCAGCATTTT
CASGHQHF
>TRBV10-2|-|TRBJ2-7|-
TGCGCCAGCAGCAGGGTCCTAGACGAGCAGTACTTC
CASSRVLDEQYF
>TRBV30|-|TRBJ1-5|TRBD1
TGTGCCTGGAGCCGGACAGGGAGAGGCAATCAGCCCCAGCATTTT
CAWSRTGRGNQPQHF
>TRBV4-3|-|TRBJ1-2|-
TGCGCCAGCAGCCAAGATCACGTCAGGGGCCTCTATGGCTACACCTTC
CASSQDHVRGLYGYTF
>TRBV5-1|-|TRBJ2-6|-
TGCGCCAGCAGCTTGGGGCTGACGAGCTCTGGGGCCAACGTCCTGACTTTC
CASSLGLTSSGANVLTF
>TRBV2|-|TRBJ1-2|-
TGTGCCAGCAGTGGGACATCTTATGGCTACACCTTC
CASSGTSYGYTF
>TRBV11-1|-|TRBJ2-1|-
TGTGCCAGCAGCTTACAGGGAGAGTCCTACAATGAGCAGTTCTTC
CASSLQGESYNEQFF
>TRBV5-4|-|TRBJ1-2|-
TGTGCCAGCAGCGAAAAGAAGGACGGCAACTATGGCTACACCTTC
CASSEKKDGNYGYTF
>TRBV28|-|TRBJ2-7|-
TGTGCCAGCAGTTTACCCCCCGCAGGGAAGGACGAGCAGTACTTC
CASSLPPAGKDEQYF
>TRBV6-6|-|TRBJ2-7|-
TGTGCCAGCAGGCGACCACAGGGCCACGAGCAGTACTTC
CASRRPQGHEQYF
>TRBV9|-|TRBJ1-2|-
TGTGCCAGCAGCGAATATAGGAGCGCTAACTATGGCTACACCTTC
CASSEYRSANYGYTF
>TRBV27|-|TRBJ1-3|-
TGTGCCAGCAGTTTAAGCGGTGTGGGTGGAAACACCATATATTTT
CASSLSGVGGNTIYF
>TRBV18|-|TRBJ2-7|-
TGTGCCAGCTCACCACGGTCTAGCCGAGTGCGGGAGCAGTACTTC
CASSPRSSRVREQYF
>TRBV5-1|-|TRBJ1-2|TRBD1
TGCGCCAGCAGTAGGGACAGTGTTTCCTCTATGGGCTACACCTTC
CASSRDSVSSMGYTF
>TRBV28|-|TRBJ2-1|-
TGTGCCAGCAGTTTCCTTGGTTATGAGCAGTTCTTC
CASSFLGYEQFF
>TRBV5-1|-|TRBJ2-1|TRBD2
TGCGCCAGCGGCCTTAGCGGGAGCTCCTACAATGAGCAGTTCTTC
CASGLSGSSYNEQFF
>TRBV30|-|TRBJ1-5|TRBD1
TGTGCCTGGAGCGATGGACAGGTGATAGCTCAGCCCCAGCATTTT
CAWSDGQVIAQPQHF
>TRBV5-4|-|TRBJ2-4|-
TGTGCCAGCAGCTTGGAGGGCAAAAACATTCAGTACTTC
CASSLEGKNIQYF
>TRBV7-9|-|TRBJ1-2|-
TGTGCCAGCAGCTTAGAAGCGGTGGGGCAGGCGAGCTATGGCTACACCTTC
CASSLEAVGQASYGYTF
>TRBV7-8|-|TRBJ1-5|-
TGTGCCAGCAGCTTAGCGGACGGTAGCGGTAGCAATCAGCCCCAGCATTTT
CASSLADGSGSNQPQHF
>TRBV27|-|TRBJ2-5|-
TGTGCCAGCAGAGAACTCGGACGGGAAGAGACCCAGTACTTC
CASRELGREETQYF
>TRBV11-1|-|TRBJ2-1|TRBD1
TGTGCCAGCAGCTTAGCGGGGACAGGGGGCCGGGATGAGCAGTTCTTC
CASSLAGTGGRDEQFF
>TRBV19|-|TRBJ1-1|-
TGTGCCAGTAGTATAGACACGGCGGTCACTGAAGCTTTCTTT
CASSIDTAVTEAFF
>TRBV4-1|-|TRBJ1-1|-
TGCGCCAGCAGCCAAGAAAACAGGGTTAACACTGAAGCTTTCTTT
CASSQENRVNTEAFF
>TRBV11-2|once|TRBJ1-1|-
TGTGCCAGCAGCTTAGATCCAGGAACTGAAGCTTTCTTT
CASSLDPGTEAFF
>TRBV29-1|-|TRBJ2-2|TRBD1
TGCAGCGTTGCGGAAGACAGGGGGCGCGTTAAGAACACCGGGGAGCTGTTTTTT
CSVAEDRGRVKNTGELFF
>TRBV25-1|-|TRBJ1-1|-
TGTGCCAGCATCCCGGGACAAGGGGAAACTGAAGCTTTCTTT
CASIPGQGETEAFF
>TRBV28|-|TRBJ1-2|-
TGTGCCAGCAGTATCCCTTCTGGCTACACCTTC
CASSIPSGYTF
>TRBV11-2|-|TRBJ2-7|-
TGTGCCAGCAGCCCCCGGGCTAGCTACGAGCAGTACTTC
CASSPRASYEQYF
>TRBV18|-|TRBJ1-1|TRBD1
TGTGCCAGCTCAAGGCCCGGGACAGGCCGGGTGGGCACTGAAGCTTTCTTT
CASSRPGTGRVGTEAFF
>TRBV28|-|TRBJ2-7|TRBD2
TGTGCCAGCAGTTTAGGGGCGGGAGGAACCTACGAGCAGTACTTC
CASSLGAGGTYEQYF
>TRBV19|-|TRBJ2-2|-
TGTGCCAGTAGTATGGGGCGAGTAGGAAGGGGGTCGAACACCGGGGAGCTGTTTTTT
CASSMGRVGRGSNTGELFF
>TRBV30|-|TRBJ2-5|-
TGTGCCTGGAGTGCGGGGATCCAAGAGACCCAGTACTTC
CAWSAGIQETQYF
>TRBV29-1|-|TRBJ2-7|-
TGCAGCGCGGGACATCCTCCCTACGAGCAGTACTTC
CSAGHPPYEQYF
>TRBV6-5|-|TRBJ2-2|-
TGTGCCAGCAGGGTCTCGTTCTCTGACGGGGAGCTGTTTTTT
CASRVSFSDGELFF
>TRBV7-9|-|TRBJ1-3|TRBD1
TGTGCCAGCAGCTCCCTGGACAGGAACTCTGGAAACACCATATATTTT
CASSSLDRNSGNTIYF
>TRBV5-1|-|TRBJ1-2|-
TGCGCCAGCAGCTTGGAGCATGCTAACTATGGCTACACCTTC
CASSLEHANYGYTF
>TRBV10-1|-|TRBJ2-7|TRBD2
TGCGCCACATTGGGGATGGCGGGGGGCTCCTACGAGCAGTACTTC
CATLGMAGGSYEQYF
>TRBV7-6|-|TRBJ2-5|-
TGTGCCAGCAGCTTAGGCCTCCAAGAGACCCAGTACTTC
CASSLGLQETQYF
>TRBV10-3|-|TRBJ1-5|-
TGTGCCATCAGTGAACAGGGAAGCAATCAGCCCCAGCATTTT
CAISEQGSNQPQHF
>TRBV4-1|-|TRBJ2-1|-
TGCGCCAGCAGCCAAGATCAACCCTACAATGAGCAGTTCTTC
CASSQDQPYNEQFF
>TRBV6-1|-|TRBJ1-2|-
TGTGCCAGCAGGGAAGGGGGGGAGGGAGCTAACTATGGCTACACCTTC
CASREGGEGANYGYTF
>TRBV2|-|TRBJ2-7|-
TGTGCCAGCAGTGAAGGCGGGACCTCCTACGAGCAGTACTTC
CASSEGGTSYEQYF
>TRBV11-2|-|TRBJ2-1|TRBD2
TGTGCCAGCAGCTTAGCCGGGACTAGCGGAAACAATGAGCAGTTCTTC
CASSLAGTSGNNEQFF
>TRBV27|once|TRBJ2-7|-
TGTGCCAGCGCCAATTTGATGACTTCCTACGAGCAGTACTTC
CASANLMTSYEQYF
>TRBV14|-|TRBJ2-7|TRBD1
TGTGCCAGCAGCCTCGGACAGGCCCCCTACGAGCAGTACTTC
CASSLGQAPYEQYF
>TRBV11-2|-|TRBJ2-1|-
TGTGCCAGCAGCCAACAGCGGACTATGTACAATGAGCAGTTCTTC
CASSQQRTMYNEQFF
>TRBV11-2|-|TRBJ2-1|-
TGTGCCAGCAGCTTATCTCCCTACAATGAGCAGTTCTTC
CASSLSPYNEQFF
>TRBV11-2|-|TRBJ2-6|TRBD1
TGTGCCAGCAGCCCGGACAGGGGAGTCTCTGGGGCCAACGTCCTGACTTTC
CASSPDRGVSGANVLTF
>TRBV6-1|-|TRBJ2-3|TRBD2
TGTGCCAGTAAGCGGGAGAGCACAGATACGCAGTATTTT
CASKRESTDTQYF
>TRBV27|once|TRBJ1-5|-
TGTGCCAGCAGTCGGGACAGCAATCAGCCCCAGCATTTT
CASSRDSNQPQHF
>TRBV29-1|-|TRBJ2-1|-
TGCAGCGTTGAAGGTCTTGCCAACAATGAGCAGTTCTTC
CSVEGLANNEQFF
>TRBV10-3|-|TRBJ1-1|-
TGTGCCATCAGTGTAAGAGATAACACTGAAGCTTTCTTT
CAISVRDNTEAFF
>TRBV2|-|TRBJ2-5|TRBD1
TGTGCCAGCAGTGATGACACAGGGGGCGTAGAGACCCAGTACTTC
CASSDDTGGVETQYF
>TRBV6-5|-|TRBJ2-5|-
TGTGCCAGCACAGGGGGGGAGACCCAGTACTTC
CASTGGETQYF